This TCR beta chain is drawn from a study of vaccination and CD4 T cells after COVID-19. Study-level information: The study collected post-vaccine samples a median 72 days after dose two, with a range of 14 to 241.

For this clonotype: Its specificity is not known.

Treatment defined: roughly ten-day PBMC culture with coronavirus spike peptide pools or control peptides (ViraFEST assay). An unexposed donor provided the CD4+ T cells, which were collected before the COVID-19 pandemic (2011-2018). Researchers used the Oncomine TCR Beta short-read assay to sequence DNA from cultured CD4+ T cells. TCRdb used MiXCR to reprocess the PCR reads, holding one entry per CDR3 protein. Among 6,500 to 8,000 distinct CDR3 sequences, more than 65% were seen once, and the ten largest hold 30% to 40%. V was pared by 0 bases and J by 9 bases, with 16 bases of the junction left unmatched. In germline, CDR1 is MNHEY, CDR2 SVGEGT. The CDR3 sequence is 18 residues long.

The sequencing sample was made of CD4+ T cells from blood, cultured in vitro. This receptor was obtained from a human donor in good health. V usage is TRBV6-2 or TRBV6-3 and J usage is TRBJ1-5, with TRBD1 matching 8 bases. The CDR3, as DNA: TGTGCCAGCAGTTACTCGAACAGGGGGAGTTTAAATGATGGGCCCCAGCATTTT. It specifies CASSYSNRGSLNDGPQHF.